In this sample, the clone carrying this T cell receptor (beta chain) turned up many times. Time point indicated: newly diagnosed GD, antithyroid drugs for less than 3 months. PBMC-derived RNA was used for the TCR library. These data originate in a study of regulatory T cells in long-lasting Graves disease. Trimming cost V 8 bases and J 7 bases, with 21 bases left between them. This CDR3 is built from 15 residues. Assembly of TCR beta libraries relied on iRepertoire HTBI primers together with Arm-PCR of CDR3 regions. Via MiXCR, TCRdb re-called the multiplex PCR reads, giving one row per CDR3 protein. The sample holds approximately 310,000 distinct CDR3 sequences, under 20% seen once.

The source material was peripheral blood mononuclear cells (PBMCs), sampled at new diagnosis, from a patient treated with antithyroid drugs. This TCR derives from a female donor with Graves disease. V is TRBV12-3 or TRBV12-4 and J is TRBJ1-3, with D possibly TRBD1 on 6 matching bases. The CDR3 DNA sequence: TGTGCCAGCTACCCGGACAGCAGACGGGGGAACACCATATATTTT. This encodes CASYPDSRRGNTIYF.